This T cell receptor (beta chain) was sequenced for a study of T cells in Graves' hyperthyroidism and ophthalmopathy. Study results and caveats: The majority of expanded thyroid clonotypes above 0.001 also appeared in blood.

This clonotype was counted only a few times. Its antigen is unknown. The V gene's germline CDR1 is SQVTM and CDR2 ANQGSEA. The ends lost 6 bases at V and 10 bases at J; junction bases unmatched: 6. The CDR3 has 11 residues. Together with thyroid ultrasound, orbital computed tomography, serum thyroxine and TRAb, clinical symptoms were used for diagnoses. Researchers amplified the TCR beta CDR3 regions from RNA transcripts. The HTBI set primed first-round TCR CDR3 RT-PCR. TCRdb redid the calling of the multiplex PCR reads with MiXCR, one entry per CDR3 protein. Counted here are 660,000 or so distinct CDR3 sequences, less than 25% occurring once; the ten biggest clones make up 34%.

The receptor comes from a man aged 25 to 40 with Graves' ophthalmopathy. Material for sequencing was blood. This rearrangement joins TRBV29-1 to TRBJ1-1; 9 bases fit TRBD1. The CDR3 is CSVATGGLAFF. In DNA form, the CDR3 reads TGCAGCGTCGCGACAGGGGGATTAGCTTTCTTT.